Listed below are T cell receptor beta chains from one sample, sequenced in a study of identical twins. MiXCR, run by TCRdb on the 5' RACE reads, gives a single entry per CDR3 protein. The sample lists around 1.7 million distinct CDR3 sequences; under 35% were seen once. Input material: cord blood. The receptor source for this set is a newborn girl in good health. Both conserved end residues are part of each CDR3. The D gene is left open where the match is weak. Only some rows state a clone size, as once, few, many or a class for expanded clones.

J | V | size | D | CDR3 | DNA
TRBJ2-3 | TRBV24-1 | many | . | CATSAKDGQKRDTQYF | TGTGCCACCAGTGCCAAGGACGGGCAGAAAAGGGATACGCAGTATTTT
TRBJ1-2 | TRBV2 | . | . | CASGHGVDYTF | TGTGCCAGTGGACACGGAGTGGACTACACCTTC
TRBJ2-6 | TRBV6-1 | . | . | CASSEGTGANVLTF | TGTGCCAGCAGTGAGGGAACTGGGGCCAACGTCCTGACTTTC
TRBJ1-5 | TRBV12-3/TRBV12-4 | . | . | CASSPNVAGNQPQHF | TGTGCCAGCAGTCCAAACGTGGCAGGGAATCAGCCCCAGCATTTT
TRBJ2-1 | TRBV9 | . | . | CASSAWTEEDEQFF | TGTGCCAGCAGCGCCTGGACAGAGGAAGATGAGCAGTTCTTC
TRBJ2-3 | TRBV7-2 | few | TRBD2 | CASSLVGGVKDTQYF | TGTGCCAGCAGCTTAGTGGGGGGGGTGAAGGATACGCAGTATTTT
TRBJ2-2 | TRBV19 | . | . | CASSIRANLLSNTGELFF | TGTGCCAGTAGTATAAGGGCAAACCTCTTGTCGAACACCGGGGAGCTGTTTTTT
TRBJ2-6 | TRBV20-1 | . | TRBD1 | CSARVGTGASGANVLTF | TGCAGTGCTAGAGTCGGGACAGGGGCCTCTGGGGCCAACGTCCTGACTTTC
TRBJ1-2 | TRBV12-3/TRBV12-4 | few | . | CASSHGTAEATF | TGTGCCAGCAGCCACGGGACGGCGGAAGCCACCTTC
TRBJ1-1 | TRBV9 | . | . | CASSVDTTNTEAFF | TGTGCCAGCAGCGTAGACACGACGAACACTGAAGCTTTCTTT
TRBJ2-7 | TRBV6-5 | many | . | CASSYNVQAYEQYF | TGTGCCAGCAGTTATAATGTCCAAGCCTACGAGCAGTACTTC
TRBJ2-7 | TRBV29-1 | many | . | CSVARPTDGSYEQYF | TGCAGCGTTGCGCGACCTACTGACGGATCCTACGAGCAGTACTTC
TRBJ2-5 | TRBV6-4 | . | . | CASSAHGEAQYF | TGTGCCAGCAGTGCCCATGGGGAGGCCCAGTACTTC
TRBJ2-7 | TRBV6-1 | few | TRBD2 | CASSGRIYEQYF | TGTGCCAGTAGCGGGAGGATCTACGAGCAGTACTTC
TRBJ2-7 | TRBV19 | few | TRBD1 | CASSMGTGYEQYF | TGTGCCAGTAGTATGGGGACAGGGTACGAGCAGTACTTC
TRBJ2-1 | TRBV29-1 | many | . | CSVYGTWINEQFF | TGCAGCGTTTACGGGACCTGGATAAATGAGCAGTTCTTC
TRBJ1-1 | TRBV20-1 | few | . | CSARAVTGQDTEAFF | TGCAGTGCTAGAGCTGTAACTGGGCAGGACACTGAAGCTTTCTTT
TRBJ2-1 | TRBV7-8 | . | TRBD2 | CASSLGSIAGARNEQFF | TGTGCCAGCAGCTTAGGATCCATAGCGGGAGCTCGGAATGAGCAGTTCTTC
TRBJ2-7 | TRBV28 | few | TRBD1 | CASSSGTVNEQYF | TGTGCCAGCAGTTCCGGGACAGTTAACGAGCAGTACTTC
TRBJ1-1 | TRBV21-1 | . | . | CASSKGAGQGFEAFF | TGTGCCAGCAGCAAAGGGGCGGGACAGGGTTTTGAAGCTTTCTTT
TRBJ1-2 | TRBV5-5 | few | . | CVSSSARAYYGYTF | TGTGTCAGCAGCTCGGCGCGGGCTTACTATGGCTACACCTTC
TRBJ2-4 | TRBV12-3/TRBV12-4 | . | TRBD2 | CASSLASGGLKNIQYF | TGTGCCAGCAGTTTGGCTAGCGGGGGGCTTAAAAACATTCAGTACTTC
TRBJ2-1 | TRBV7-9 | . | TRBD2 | CASSPIRTSGNNEQFF | TGTGCCAGCAGTCCTATCAGGACTAGCGGGAACAATGAGCAGTTCTTC
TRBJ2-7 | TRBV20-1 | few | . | CSASPRGNEQYF | TGCAGTGCTAGTCCCCGGGGAAACGAGCAGTACTTC
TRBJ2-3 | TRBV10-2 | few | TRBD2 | CASRHTSGDADTQYF | TGCGCCAGCAGACACACTAGCGGGGACGCAGATACGCAGTATTTT
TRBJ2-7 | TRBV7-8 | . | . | CASSLQGLLYEQYF | TGTGCCAGCAGCTTACAGGGGCTCCTCTACGAGCAGTACTTC
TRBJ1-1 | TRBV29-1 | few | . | CSVVWGRGDTEAFF | TGCAGCGTTGTTTGGGGGCGCGGGGACACTGAAGCTTTCTTT
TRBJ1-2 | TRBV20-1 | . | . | CSARARRGRANYSYTF | TGCAGTGCTAGAGCTCGCAGGGGACGAGCTAACTATAGCTACACCTTC
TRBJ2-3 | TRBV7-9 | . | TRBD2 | CAIPTPSGSTDTQYF | TGTGCCATTCCTACACCTAGCGGGAGCACAGATACGCAGTATTTT
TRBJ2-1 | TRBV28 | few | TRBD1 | CASSLRTGVSYEQFF | TGTGCCAGCAGTTTACGGACAGGGGTCAGTTATGAGCAGTTCTTC
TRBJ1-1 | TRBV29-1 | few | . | CSVSLQSTEAFF | TGCAGCGTATCACTGCAGAGCACTGAAGCTTTCTTT
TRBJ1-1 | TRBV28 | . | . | CASSVNDEAFF | TGTGCCAGCAGTGTTAACGATGAAGCTTTCTTT
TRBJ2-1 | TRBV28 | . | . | CASSFDGGAFYNEQFF | TGTGCCAGCAGTTTCGACGGGGGCGCCTTCTACAATGAGCAGTTCTTC
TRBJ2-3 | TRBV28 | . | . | CASSLEDGYADTQYF | TGTGCCAGCAGTTTAGAGGACGGGTACGCAGATACGCAGTATTTT
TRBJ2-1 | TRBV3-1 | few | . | CASSQDTIGGSYNEQFF | TGTGCCAGCAGCCAGGACACAATCGGCGGGTCCTACAATGAGCAGTTCTTC